This T cell receptor (beta chain) was captured in a study of cytomegalovirus exposure and HLA in healthy donors. Broader study findings: Cytomegalovirus-associated TCR beta chains were listed, numbering around 150. Follow-up analysis seemed to connect common viral pathogens with several of the most significant clusters identified.

Concerning this clone itself: Its antigen remains unidentified.

It was with 60 Vbeta and 13 Jbeta primers that the PCR ran. The table came from immunoSEQ multiplex PCR; TCRdb's copy has only in-frame clones and leaves some out. The sample yields 99,000 or so clones, approximately 80% seen once. Sequencing input: PBMCs. The sequence derives from a male donor in good health and CMV-seropositive.

The CDR3, as DNA: TGTGCCAGCAGCCAAGAAAAAGCGGGGCCTTCAGATACGCAGTATTTT. It translates to CASSQEKAGPSDTQYF. This chain connects TRBV4-2 to TRBJ2-3; 7 bases are shared with TRBD2. The V gene's germline CDR1 is LGHNA and CDR2 YNFKEQ. This CDR3 is 16 amino acids long. Trimming cost V 0 bases and J 4 bases; bases outside gene matches: 7.